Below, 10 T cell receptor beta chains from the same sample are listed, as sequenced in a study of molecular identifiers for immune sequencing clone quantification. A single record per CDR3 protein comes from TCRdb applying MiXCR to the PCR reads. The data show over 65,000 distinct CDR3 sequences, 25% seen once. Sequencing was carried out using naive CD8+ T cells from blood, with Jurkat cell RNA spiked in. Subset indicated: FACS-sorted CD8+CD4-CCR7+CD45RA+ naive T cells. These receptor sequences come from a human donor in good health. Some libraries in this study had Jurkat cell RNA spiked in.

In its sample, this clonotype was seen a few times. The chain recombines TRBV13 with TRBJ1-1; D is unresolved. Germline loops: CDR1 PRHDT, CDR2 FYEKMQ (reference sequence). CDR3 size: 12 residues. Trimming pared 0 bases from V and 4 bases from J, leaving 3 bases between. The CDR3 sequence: CASSLGLTEAFF. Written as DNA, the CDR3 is TGTGCCAGCAGCTTAGGGCTCACTGAAGCTTTCTTT.

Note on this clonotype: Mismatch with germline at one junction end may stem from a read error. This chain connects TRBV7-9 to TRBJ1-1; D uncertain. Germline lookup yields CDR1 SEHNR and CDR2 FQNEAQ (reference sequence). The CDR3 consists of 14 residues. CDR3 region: CASSLANGNPDAFF. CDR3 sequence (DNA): TGTGCCAGCAGCTTAGCCAACGGCAACCCTGACGCTTTCTTT. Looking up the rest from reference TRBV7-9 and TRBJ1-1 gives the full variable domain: DTGVSQNPRHKITKRGQNVTFRCDPISEHNRLYWYRQTLGQGPEFLTYFQNEAQLEKSRLLSDRFSAERPKGSFSTLEIQRTEQGDSAMYLCASSLANGNPDAFFGQGTRLTVV.

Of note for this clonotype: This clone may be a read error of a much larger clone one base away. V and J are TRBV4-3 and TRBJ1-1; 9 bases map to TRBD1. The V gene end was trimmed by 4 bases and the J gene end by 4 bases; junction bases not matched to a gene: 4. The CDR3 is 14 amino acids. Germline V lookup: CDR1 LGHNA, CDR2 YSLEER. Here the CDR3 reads CASSRTGVGTEAFF. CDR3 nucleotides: TGCGCCAGCAGCCGGACAGGGGTTGGCACTGAAGCTTTCTTT.

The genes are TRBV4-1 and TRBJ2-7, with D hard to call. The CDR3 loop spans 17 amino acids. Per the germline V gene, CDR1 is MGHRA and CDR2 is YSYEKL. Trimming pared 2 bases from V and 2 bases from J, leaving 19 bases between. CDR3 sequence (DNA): TGCGCCAGCAGCCAAAAAGTTGGGGTGGGGAACACCTACGAGCAGTACTTC. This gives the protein CASSQKVGVGNTYEQYF.

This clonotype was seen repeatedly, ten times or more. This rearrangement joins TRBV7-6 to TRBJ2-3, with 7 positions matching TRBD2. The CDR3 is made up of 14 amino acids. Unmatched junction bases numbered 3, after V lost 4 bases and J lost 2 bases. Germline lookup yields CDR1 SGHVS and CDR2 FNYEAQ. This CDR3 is CASSSSGLTDTQYF. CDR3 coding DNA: TGTGCCAGCAGCTCTAGCGGTCTCACAGATACGCAGTATTTT.

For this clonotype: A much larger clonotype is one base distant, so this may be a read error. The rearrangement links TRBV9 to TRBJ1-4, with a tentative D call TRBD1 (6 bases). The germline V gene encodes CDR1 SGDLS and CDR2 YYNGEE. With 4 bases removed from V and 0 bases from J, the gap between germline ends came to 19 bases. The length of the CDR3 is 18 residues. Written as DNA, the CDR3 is TGTGCCAGCAGCCCCGGGACATGGGTTTTTGCAACTAATGAAAAACTGTTTTTT. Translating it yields CASSPGTWVFATNEKLFF.

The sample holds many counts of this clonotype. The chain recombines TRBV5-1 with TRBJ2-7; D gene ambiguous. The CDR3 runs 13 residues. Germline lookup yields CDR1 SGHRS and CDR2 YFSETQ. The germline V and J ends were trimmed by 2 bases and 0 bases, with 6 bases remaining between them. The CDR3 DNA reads TGCGCCAGCAGCTTCGCCAGCTCCTACGAGCAGTACTTC. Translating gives CASSFASSYEQYF.

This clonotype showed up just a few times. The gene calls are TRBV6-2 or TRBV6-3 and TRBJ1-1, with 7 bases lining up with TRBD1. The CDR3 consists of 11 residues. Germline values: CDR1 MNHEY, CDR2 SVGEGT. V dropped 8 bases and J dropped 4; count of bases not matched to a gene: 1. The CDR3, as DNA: TGTGCCAGCGGGGACAGCACTGAAGCTTTCTTT. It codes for CASGDSTEAFF.

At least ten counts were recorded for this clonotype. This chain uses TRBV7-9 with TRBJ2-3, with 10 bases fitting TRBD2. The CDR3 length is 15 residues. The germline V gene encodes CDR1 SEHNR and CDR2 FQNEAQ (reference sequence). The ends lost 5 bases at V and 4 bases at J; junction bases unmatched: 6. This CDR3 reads CASSQLAGTADTQYF. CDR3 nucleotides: TGTGCCAGCAGCCAACTAGCGGGGACCGCAGATACGCAGTATTTT. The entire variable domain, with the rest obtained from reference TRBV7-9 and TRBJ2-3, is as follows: DTGVSQNPRHKITKRGQNVTFRCDPISEHNRLYWYRQTLGQGPEFLTYFQNEAQLEKSRLLSDRFSAERPKGSFSTLEIQRTEQGDSAMYLCASSQLAGTADTQYFGPGTRLTVL.

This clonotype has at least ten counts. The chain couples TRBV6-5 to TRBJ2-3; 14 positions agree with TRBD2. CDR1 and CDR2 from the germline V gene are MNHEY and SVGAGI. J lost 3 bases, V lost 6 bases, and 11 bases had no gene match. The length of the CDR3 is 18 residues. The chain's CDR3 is CASSPSGTSGRRTDTQYF. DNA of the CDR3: TGTGCCAGCAGCCCCTCCGGGACTAGCGGGAGAAGAACAGATACGCAGTATTTT.